This note documents a single T cell receptor (beta chain) sequence. Its antigen is not identified. The data were obtained in a study of radiation and T cells in renal cell carcinoma. Noted time point: blood 2 weeks post-SBRT. Noted treatment: 15 Gy SBRT to primary tumor, nephrectomy 4 weeks later. The tumor was a clear cell renal cell carcinoma. The table came from immunoSEQ multiplex PCR; TCRdb's copy has only in-frame clones and leaves some out. The profile covers about 60,000 clones, with roughly 79% appearing a single time and about 6.8% taken by the ten largest. Study conclusions and caveats: From baseline, blood top tumor clonotypes peaked at 2 weeks post-radiation.

Germline-derived CDR1 and CDR2 are SGHRS and YFSETQ. Between the trimmed V and J ends, which lost 6 bases and 4 bases, there was a span of 11 bases. This CDR3 region has 13 residues. This TCR was sampled from a man in his sixties with renal cell carcinoma. The chain uses TRBV5-1 and TRBJ2-1; D is uncertain. This material consisted of blood, taken from a patient whose treatment included radiotherapy and nephrectomy. The CDR3 protein is CASTPDGYNEQFF. The CDR3 coding sequence is TGCGCCAGCACCCCTGATGGTTACAATGAGCAGTTCTTC.